Listed below are T cell receptor beta chains from one sample, sequenced in a study of cytomegalovirus exposure and HLA in healthy donors. Only in-frame clones appear in the TCRdb table, and some are missing; sequencing was by immunoSEQ multiplex PCR. The sample records around 110,000 clones, 70% to 80% being singletons. Sequencing used PBMCs. The receptors were gathered from a man aged 25 to 40 in good health and CMV-seropositive. CDR3s include the opening cysteine and the closing phenylalanine or tryptophan. Each record gives: J gene, D gene, V gene, clone size, CDR3 protein, CDR3 DNA. D genes are given only for firm matches. A row's size may be missing; if present it is once, few, many or a size class.

TRBJ1-2 - TRBV6-5 - CASSTGGGNYGYTF TGTGCCAGCAGTACCGGCGGGGGCAACTATGGCTACACCTTC
TRBJ1-6 - TRBV7-9 few CASTVYTAYDSPLHF TGTGCCAGCACCGTATACACCGCTTATGATTCACCCCTCCACTTT
TRBJ2-1 TRBD1 TRBV29-1 - CSVNRGLYNEQFF TGCAGCGTAAACAGGGGCCTCTACAATGAGCAGTTCTTC
TRBJ2-1 - TRBV5-1 - CASSLGQLYNEQFF TGCGCCAGCAGCTTGGGACAGCTCTACAATGAGCAGTTCTTC
TRBJ1-2 - TRBV6-1 - CASSNRDGYTF TGTGCCAGCAGTAACAGGGATGGCTACACCTTC
TRBJ1-1 TRBD1 TRBV7-3 - CASSLRSGGGNEAFF TGTGCCAGCAGCTTAAGGTCAGGGGGCGGGAATGAAGCTTTCTTT
TRBJ2-1 TRBD2 TRBV15 - CATSRGQLAGRYWFF TGTGCCACCAGCAGAGGACAACTAGCGGGCCGGTACTGGTTCTTC
TRBJ2-5 - TRBV5-6 - CASSLGPRGETQYF TGTGCCAGCAGCTTGGGGCCCCGGGGGGAGACCCAGTACTTC
TRBJ2-4 - TRBV4-1 - CASSQDAGNIQYF TGCGCCAGCAGCCAAGACGCGGGGAACATTCAGTACTTC
TRBJ1-2 - TRBV7-2 - CASSRTTTGIWGYTF TGTGCCAGCAGCCGAACCACCACAGGGATTTGGGGCTACACCTTC
TRBJ2-7 TRBD2 TRBV13 - CASSSRLANSYEQYF TGTGCCAGCAGCTCCCGACTAGCGAATTCCTACGAGCAGTACTTC
TRBJ2-5 - TRBV15 - CATSRGSAGRETQYF TGTGCCACCAGCAGAGGATCGGCGGGGCGGGAGACCCAGTACTTC
TRBJ2-2 TRBD2 TRBV7-2 - CASRTGGGPGGELFF TGTGCCAGCCGAACCGGGGGGGGGCCGGGCGGGGAGCTGTTTTTT
TRBJ1-2 - TRBV7-2 - CASSLREGSGGYTF TGTGCCAGCAGCCTCCGGGAGGGTTCGGGTGGCTACACCTTC
TRBJ2-7 - TRBV4-2 - CASSQVADTTYEQYF TGTGCCAGCAGCCAAGTCGCGGACACCACCTACGAGCAGTACTTC
TRBJ1-4 TRBD1 TRBV23-1 - CASSPRGYRGKANEKLFF TGCGCCAGCAGTCCACGAGGTTACAGGGGAAAGGCTAATGAAAAACTGTTTTTT
TRBJ1-2 TRBD1 TRBV5-4 - CAGSTENRQGNGYTF TGTGCCGGCAGCACAGAAAACAGACAGGGGAATGGCTACACCTTC
TRBJ2-3 - TRBV29-1 once CSVTPGGPDTQYF TGCAGCGTTACCCCGGGGGGCCCAGATACGCAGTATTTT
TRBJ2-1 - TRBV11-3 - CASSSVDSYNEQFF TGTGCCAGCAGCTCGGTGGACAGCTACAATGAGCAGTTCTTC
TRBJ1-5 TRBD1 TRBV5-5 - CASSLAGGPNQPQHF TGTGCCAGCAGCTTGGCAGGGGGTCCGAATCAGCCCCAGCATTTT
TRBJ2-5 - TRBV30 once CAWSPRGTQYF TGTGCCTGGAGTCCCAGGGGTACCCAGTACTTC
TRBJ1-1 TRBD1 TRBV2 - CASSVVGDSAFF TGTGCCAGCAGTGTTGTTGGGGACAGTGCTTTCTTT
TRBJ2-3 - TRBV15 - CATSRTLNRVVRADTQYF TGTGCCACCAGCAGGACGTTAAACAGGGTAGTCAGGGCAGATACGCAGTATTTT
TRBJ1-5 TRBD1 TRBV5-1 - CASSPEPAWGTGANQPQHF TGCGCCAGCAGCCCCGAACCCGCGTGGGGGACAGGGGCCAATCAGCCCCAGCATTTT
TRBJ1-3 TRBD1 TRBV19 - CASSPTGPSGNTIYF TGTGCCAGTAGCCCGACAGGGCCTTCTGGAAACACCATATATTTT
TRBJ1-2 TRBD1 TRBV6-6 - CASSYSAGGTYGYTF TGTGCCAGCAGCTACTCGGCAGGGGGCACCTATGGCTACACCTTC
TRBJ2-3 TRBD2 TRBV4-2 few CASSQELAGGEYTQYF TGTGCCAGCAGCCAAGAACTAGCGGGAGGCGAATATACGCAGTATTTT
TRBJ1-6 - TRBV4-3 - CASSQEAFISSQRGRSPLHF TGCGCCAGCAGCCAAGAGGCCTTCATCTCTTCCCAGCGGGGCCGGTCACCCCTCCACTTT
TRBJ1-2 - TRBV4-3 - CASSLGHLGGYTF TGCGCCAGCAGCCTTGGACACCTCGGGGGCTACACCTTC
TRBJ2-2 TRBD1 TRBV11-2 - CASNTGTGQGRGGTGELFF TGTGCCAGCAATACGGGGACGGGACAGGGCCGGGGCGGCACCGGGGAGCTGTTTTTT